This T cell receptor beta chain was recovered during a study of type 1 regulatory T cells. Turning to the study itself: An in vitro protocol generated T-allo10, a Tr1-enriched, alloantigen-specific CD4 T cell product. Study findings and constraints: Type 1 regulatory T cells had a more restricted TCR repertoire than non-type 1 regulatory T cells.

This clonotype was counted between two and nine times. Its antigen is currently unknown. Trimming cost V 5 bases and J 9 bases, with 13 bases left between them. The CDR3 runs to 13 residues. Germline-derived CDR1 and CDR2 are LGHDT and YNNKEL (reference sequence). TCRdb passed the reads through MiXCR, listing each CDR3 protein once. The repertoire consists of about 60,000 distinct CDR3 sequences, with approximately 67% occurring once and the leading ten covering less than 2%. The chain carries TRBV3-1 and TRBJ2-2; D possibly corresponds to TRBD1 (5 bases). The receptor comes from a human donor in good health. The sample taken for sequencing was cultured non-Tr1 T cells, either the whole culture or a sorted T cell fraction (not recorded which). The DNA for the CDR3 is TGTGCCAGCAGCTCGCAAGGGGCCCGGGAGCTGTTTTTT. Its protein product is CASSSQGARELFF.